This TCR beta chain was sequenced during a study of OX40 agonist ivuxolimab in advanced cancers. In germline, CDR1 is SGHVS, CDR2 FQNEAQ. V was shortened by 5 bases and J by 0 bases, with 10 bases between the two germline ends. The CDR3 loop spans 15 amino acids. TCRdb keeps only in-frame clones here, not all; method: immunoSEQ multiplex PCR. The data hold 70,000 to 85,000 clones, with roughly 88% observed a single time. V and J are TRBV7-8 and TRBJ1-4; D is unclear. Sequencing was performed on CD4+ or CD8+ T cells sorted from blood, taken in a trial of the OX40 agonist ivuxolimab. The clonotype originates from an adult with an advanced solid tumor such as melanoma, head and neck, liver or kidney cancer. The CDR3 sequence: CASSPWRSTNEKLFF. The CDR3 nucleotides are TGTGCCAGCAGCCCCTGGAGGTCAACTAATGAAAAACTGTTTTTT.